The next 9 T cell receptor beta chains were all read from a single sample in a study of shared clonotypes between healthy human individuals. Using immunoSEQ multiplex PCR, the repertoire was profiled, and TCRdb retains in-frame clones only, with some absent. Here the sample spans around 1.6 million clones, 95% to 99% being singletons. Sequencing input: naive CD4+ T cells sorted from blood. Subset of the sample: CD45RA+ positively selected. The receptors originated from a man aged 25 to 45 in good health.

The chain joins TRBV5-1 to TRBJ2-3; D remains ambiguous. Germline V CDR1 and CDR2: SGHRS, YFSETQ. V lost 0 bases, J lost 13 bases, and 15 bases lay in between. The CDR3 extends over 13 amino acids. CDR3 bases: TGCGCCAGCAGCTTGGGAGACACATCCCAGGAGTATTTT. It codes for CASSLGDTSQEYF.

The V and J genes are TRBV6-1 and TRBJ2-7, with D perhaps matching TRBD2 (6 bases). The V gene lost 2 bases and the J gene lost 8 bases, with 13 bases spanning the gap. CDR1 and CDR2 (germline): MNHNS, SASEGT. The CDR3 consists of 13 residues. The CDR3 loop reads CASSEKFAGQQYF. The CDR3 nucleotides are TGTGCCAGCAGTGAAAAGTTTGCGGGACAGCAGTACTTC.

V is TRBV19 and J is TRBJ2-3; a weak D match, TRBD1 (6 bases). The CDR3 consists of 15 residues. V lost 9 bases and J 3 bases, leaving 19 bases between the germline ends. Germline V gives CDR1 LNHDA, CDR2 SQIVND (reference sequence). As DNA, the CDR3 is TGTGCCAGCCTACCTGGGCCCACAGGGACAGATACGCAGTATTTT. This encodes CASLPGPTGTDTQYF.

The chain links TRBV10-2 to TRBJ2-2, with 9 bases aligning to TRBD2. V was clipped by 8 bases and J by 0 bases; unmatched bases: 7. This CDR3 is built from 16 residues. The V gene's germline CDR1 is WSHSY and CDR2 SAAADI. CDR3 residues: CASGRTSAANTGELFF. The CDR3 DNA reads as TGCGCCAGCGGCCGGACTAGCGCAGCGAACACCGGGGAGCTGTTTTTT.

The table lists this clone with a count of one. V gene TRBV4-1 combines with J gene TRBJ1-4, with 9 bases fitting TRBD1. CDR1 MGHRA and CDR2 YSYEKL come from the germline V gene. The length of the CDR3 is 19 residues. Losses at the gene ends were 3 bases for V and 0 bases for J; bases not matched to a gene: 11. The CDR3 is CASSQRSTGGSATNEKLFF. Written as DNA, the CDR3 is TGCGCCAGCAGCCAGAGGTCTACAGGGGGCAGTGCAACTAATGAAAAACTGTTTTTT.

V usage is TRBV28 and J usage is TRBJ2-1; the D gene is possibly TRBD1 (5 bases). Deletions cut 6 bases from V and 4 bases from J, with 10 bases between. Per germline, CDR1 MDHEN and CDR2 SYDVKM. CDR3 length equals 13 residues. The CDR3 loop reads CASSQGVYNEQFF. In nucleotides, the CDR3 is TGTGCCAGCAGCCAAGGGGTTTACAATGAGCAGTTCTTC.

V and J are TRBV30 and TRBJ2-5; 9 nucleotides match TRBD2. The CDR3 extends over 13 amino acids. Germline values: CDR1 GTSNPN, CDR2 SVGIG (reference sequence). J was trimmed by 7 bases and V by 1 base; bases with no gene match: 4. DNA for the CDR3: TGTGCCTGGAGTGGGGTTAGCGGGGGGACCCAGTACTTC. Amino acids: CAWSGVSGGTQYF. Supplemented by reference TRBV30 and TRBJ2-5, the full variable domain reads SQTIHQWPATLVQPVGSPLSLECTVEGTSNPNLYWYRQAAGRGLQLLFYSVGIGQISSEVPQNLSASRPQDRQFILSSKKLLLSDSGFYLCAWSGVSGGTQYFGPGTRLLVL.

This clone showed up just a few times. This sequence joins TRBV25-1 and TRBJ2-6, with D unclear. Trimming pared 3 bases from V and 2 bases from J, leaving 2 bases between. The CDR3 length is 13 residues. Germline assignment: CDR1 MGHDK and CDR2 SYGVNS. Written as DNA, the CDR3 is TGTGCCAGCAGTGATGCTGGGGCCAACGTCCTGACTTTC. This encodes CASSDAGANVLTF.

The chain combines TRBV6-5 with TRBJ2-7, with D possibly TRBD2 on 6 matching bases. The ends were cut back, 8 bases at V and 3 bases at J, with 20 bases in the middle. The germline V gene has CDR1 MNHEY and CDR2 SVGAGI. The CDR3 totals 15 residues. The CDR3 DNA is TGTGCCAGCCACAAGGTAGCGGTCGGGAGCTACGAGCAGTACTTC. Translation gives CASHKVAVGSYEQYF.